This section outlines one T cell receptor (beta chain) sequence together with its context. Only in-frame clones appear in the TCRdb table, and some are missing; sequencing was by immunoSEQ multiplex PCR. This sample yields about 75,000 clones, of which around 97% are seen a single time; under 0.2% belongs to the top ten. These data originate in a study of technical replicates of blood from a few donors. CDR1 LGHNA and CDR2 YNFKEQ come from the germline V gene. The V and J ends lost 4 bases and 2 bases, in that order; junction bases with no gene match: 10. The CDR3 has 16 residues. This chain uses TRBV4-2 with TRBJ2-7; 8 positions agree with TRBD1. This receptor was taken from a human donor in good health. The sequenced sample consisted of T cells isolated from PBMCs. Written as DNA, the CDR3 is TGTGCCAGCAGCCCTGTTTCCGGGACAGGCACCTACGAGCAGTACTTC. It specifies CASSPVSGTGTYEQYF.